This T cell receptor (beta chain) was captured in a study of tumor and adjacent non-tumor tissue in lung cancer. The library came from three nested PCR rounds adapted from ARM-PCR protocols. TCRdb independently ran MiXCR on the multiplex PCR reads; one entry per CDR3 protein. The sample carries some 97,000 distinct CDR3 sequences, more than 55% recorded once. Germline V gives CDR1 SGHRS, CDR2 YFSETQ. This CDR3 has 14 amino acids. On this clonotype itself: At one end, the junction sequence differs from germline, possibly due to a read error.

The template was RNA from unsorted bulk tissue. This non-tumor lung sample came from over 3 cm beyond the tumor edge. This receptor was obtained from a young man with non-small cell lung cancer. The chain couples TRBV5-1 to TRBJ2-1; TRBD1 or TRBD2 may be the D gene (5 bases each). The material sequenced was distant non-tumor lung tissue. CDR3 residues: CSSNQRGSYNEQFF. The CDR3 bases are TGCTCCAGCAACCAGAGGGGCTCCTACAATGAGCAGTTCTTC.